These 16 T cell receptor beta chains share one sample of origin, sequenced in a study of cytomegalovirus exposure and HLA in healthy donors. Researchers ran the PCR with 60 Vbeta and 13 Jbeta primers. Profiling relied on immunoSEQ multiplex PCR, and the TCRdb table lists in-frame clones only, not all of them. This sample has about 130,000 clones, with approximately 68% found just once. Sample: PBMCs. The origin of the receptors is a man under 40 in good health and CMV-seropositive.

This clone has just a few counts. This chain uses TRBV7-8 with TRBJ2-7; the match to TRBD2 covers 7 bases. Germline CDR1 is SGHVS and CDR2 is FQNEAQ. The CDR3 totals 18 residues. V shed 5 bases and J 4 bases; nucleotides not matched to a gene: 20. CDR3 sequence (DNA): TGTGCCAGCAGCCCGACGCGTTTTCCGGAGCGGGAAAAATACGAGCAGTACTTC. Amino acid sequence: CASSPTRFPEREKYEQYF. Looking up the rest from reference TRBV7-8 and TRBJ2-7 gives the full variable domain: GAGVSQSPRYKVAKRGQDVALRCDPISGHVSLFWYQQALGQGPEFLTYFQNEAQLDKSGLPSDRFFAERPEGSVSTLKIQRTQQEDSAVYLCASSPTRFPEREKYEQYFGPGTRLTVT.

The gene calls are TRBV7-9 and TRBJ1-1; tentative D call: TRBD1 (5 bases). The CDR3 runs 18 residues. CDR1 SEHNR and CDR2 FQNEAQ come from the germline V gene (reference sequence). The V gene lost 5 bases and the J gene lost 0 bases, with 22 bases spanning the gap. CDR3 sequence reads: CASSRLRQTGPVNTEAFF. Written as DNA, the CDR3 is TGTGCCAGCAGCCGACTTCGACAGACCGGACCCGTGAACACTGAAGCTTTCTTT.

V is TRBV4-2 and J is TRBJ1-2; D is undetermined. CDR3 size: 15 residues. V shed 4 bases and J shed 5 bases, with 17 bases lying between them. Germline lookup yields CDR1 LGHNA and CDR2 YNFKEQ. The CDR3 DNA is TGTGCCAGCAGCCCCGTCGAGGCACCGAGTTATGGCTACACCTTC. Residues: CASSPVEAPSYGYTF.

The CDR3 DNA follows: TGTGCCAGCACCACGGGACAGTCCTATGGCTACACCTTC. This gives the protein CASTTGQSYGYTF. This chain uses TRBV4-2 with TRBJ1-2; 7 positions match TRBD1. V was clipped by 7 bases and J by 4 bases; unmatched bases: 6. Germline-derived CDR1 and CDR2 are LGHNA and YNFKEQ. The CDR3 consists of 13 residues.

This chain joins TRBV18 and TRBJ1-5; D unresolved. The CDR3 extends over 12 amino acids. Per germline, CDR1 KGHSH and CDR2 LQKENI. V shed 3 bases and J shed 8 bases, with 8 bases lying between them. CDR3 residues: CASSPSREPQHF. For the CDR3, the DNA is TGTGCCAGCTCACCTTCGCGGGAGCCCCAGCATTTT.

The V gene is TRBV6-6, the J gene TRBJ2-3; 10 bases agree with TRBD2. The germline CDR1 and CDR2 sequences are MNHNY and SVGAGI (reference sequence). Losses at the gene ends were 6 bases for V and 0 bases for J; bases not matched to a gene: 6. This CDR3 is built from 16 residues. The DNA of the CDR3 is TGTGCCAGCAGCCCGAGCGGGAGGGGAAGCACAGATACGCAGTATTTT. Translating it yields CASSPSGRGSTDTQYF.

A few counts support this clone. This chain joins TRBV14 and TRBJ2-7; TRBD1 matches 7 bases. Germline V lookup: CDR1 SGHDN, CDR2 FVKESK. The trim removed 4 bases at V and 3 bases at J, leaving 12 bases unmatched. The CDR3 consists of 16 residues. CDR3 sequence reads: CASSRLSGTDFYEQYF. The CDR3 nucleotides read TGTGCCAGCAGCCGATTGTCCGGGACAGACTTCTACGAGCAGTACTTC. Drawing the rest from reference TRBV14 and TRBJ2-7, the complete variable domain is EAGVTQFPSHSVIEKGQTVTLRCDPISGHDNLYWYRRVMGKEIKFLLHFVKESKQDESGMPNNRFLAERTGGTYSTLKVQPAELEDSGVYFCASSRLSGTDFYEQYFGPGTRLTVT.

This sequence joins TRBV19 and TRBJ1-2; 10 bases align to TRBD1. With V trimmed by 0 bases and J by 6 bases, 13 bases remained unmatched. Germline loops: CDR1 LNHDA, CDR2 SQIVND (reference sequence). The CDR3 is 18 amino acids. The CDR3: CASSIDPSSTGGSDGYTF. CDR3 DNA: TGTGCCAGTAGTATAGATCCCTCATCGACAGGGGGCTCTGATGGCTACACCTTC.

The chain recombines TRBV13 with TRBJ1-2, with TRBD1 as a possible D gene (5 bases). Germline-derived CDR1 and CDR2 are PRHDT and FYEKMQ (reference sequence). Between the trimmed V and J ends, which lost 6 bases and 4 bases, there was a span of 24 bases. The CDR3 is made up of 17 amino acids. Here the CDR3 DNA reads TGTGCCAGCAGTTCGTGGAGAGCGGGACCGCTACTCTATGGCTACACCTTC. This sequence encodes CASSSWRAGPLLYGYTF.

The CDR3 DNA reads TGCGCCAGCAGCTCTGGACTAGCTGGTGGCGATGAGCAGTTCTTC. Translating gives CASSSGLAGGDEQFF. This chain connects TRBV5-1 to TRBJ2-1; 8 bases are shared with TRBD2. The CDR3 sequence is 15 residues long. Per the germline V gene, CDR1 is SGHRS and CDR2 is YFSETQ. V was clipped by 3 bases and J by 8 bases; unmatched bases: 10.

V is TRBV4-1 and J is TRBJ2-7; D might be TRBD2 (6 bases). Trimming left V 4 bases short and J 3 bases short, with 19 bases between. The CDR3 extends over 16 amino acids. Germline V CDR1 and CDR2: MGHRA, YSYEKL. CDR3 coding DNA: TGCGCCAGCAGCCCAAGATCGGAGGCCGGGGGCTACGAGCAGTACTTC. Its protein is CASSPRSEAGGYEQYF.

This clone was detected once. The gene calls are TRBV25-1 and TRBJ2-4; TRBD2 matches at 8 bases. V shed 1 base and J 0 bases; nucleotides not matched to a gene: 2. Germline CDR1 is MGHDK and CDR2 is SYGVNS. CDR3 length equals 16 residues. CDR3 sequence (DNA): TGTGCCAGCAGTGAATTGGCGGGAGGAGCCAAAAACATTCAGTACTTC. Translated: CASSELAGGAKNIQYF.

This rearrangement joins TRBV7-2 to TRBJ1-2; D call uncertain. Germline assignment: CDR1 SGHTA and CDR2 FQGNSA. The CDR3 extends over 13 amino acids. V shed 3 bases and J shed 2 bases, with 7 bases lying between them. The CDR3 here is CASSFRGNYGYTF. CDR3 DNA sequence: TGTGCCAGCAGCTTCCGAGGGAACTATGGCTACACCTTC.

V is TRBV7-9 and J is TRBJ1-4, with TRBD1 matching 7 bases. V gave up 3 bases and J gave up 5 bases; unmatched junction bases: 9. The germline CDR1 and CDR2 sequences are SEHNR and FQNEAQ (reference sequence). This CDR3 is built from 16 residues. DNA of the CDR3: TGTGCCAGCAGCTTTTTTATCGGGACAGCGAATGAAAAACTGTTTTTT. Protein: CASSFFIGTANEKLFF. The variable domain in full, with the rest retrieved from reference TRBV7-9 and TRBJ1-4, is DTGVSQNPRHKITKRGQNVTFRCDPISEHNRLYWYRQTLGQGPEFLTYFQNEAQLEKSRLLSDRFSAERPKGSFSTLEIQRTEQGDSAMYLCASSFFIGTANEKLFFGSGTQLSVL.

This chain connects TRBV18 to TRBJ1-5; a possible D gene is TRBD1 (6 bases). Trimming removed 1 base at V and 6 bases at J, with 10 bases between. The CDR3 sequence is 14 residues long. Germline assignment: CDR1 KGHSH and CDR2 LQKENI. CDR3: CASSPQGEAQPQHF. The CDR3 DNA sequence: TGTGCCAGCTCACCACAGGGGGAAGCTCAGCCCCAGCATTTT.

The chain has TRBV7-3 and TRBJ2-2; 7 bases are shared with TRBD2. Per the germline V gene, CDR1 is SGHTA and CDR2 is FQGTGA. Germline trimming cut 8 bases from V and 8 bases from J; bases unmatched to any gene: 17. The CDR3 extends over 16 amino acids. The CDR3 DNA follows: TGTGCCAGCTCACGGGAAGCGGGACCAACGTTGGGGGAGCTGTTTTTT. This encodes CASSREAGPTLGELFF.